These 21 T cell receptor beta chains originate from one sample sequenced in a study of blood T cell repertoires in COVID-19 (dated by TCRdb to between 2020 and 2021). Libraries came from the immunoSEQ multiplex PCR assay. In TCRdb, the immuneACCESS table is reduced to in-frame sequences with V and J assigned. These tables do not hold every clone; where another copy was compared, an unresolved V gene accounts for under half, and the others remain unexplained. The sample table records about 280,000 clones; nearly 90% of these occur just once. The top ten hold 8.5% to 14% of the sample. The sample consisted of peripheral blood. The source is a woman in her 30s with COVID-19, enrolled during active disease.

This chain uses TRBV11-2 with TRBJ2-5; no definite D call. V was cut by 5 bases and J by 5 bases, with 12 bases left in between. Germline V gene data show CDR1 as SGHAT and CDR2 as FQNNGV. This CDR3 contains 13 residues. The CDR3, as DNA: TGTGCCAGCAGCCGGCGGCTGGAGGAGACCCAGTACTTC. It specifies CASSRRLEETQYF.

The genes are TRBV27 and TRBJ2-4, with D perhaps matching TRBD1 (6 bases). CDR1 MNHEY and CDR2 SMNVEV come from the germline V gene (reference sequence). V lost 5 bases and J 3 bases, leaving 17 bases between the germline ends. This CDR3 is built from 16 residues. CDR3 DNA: TGTGCCAGCAGTACACAGGGTTCACCCTTCAAAAACATTCAGTACTTC. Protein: CASSTQGSPFKNIQYF.

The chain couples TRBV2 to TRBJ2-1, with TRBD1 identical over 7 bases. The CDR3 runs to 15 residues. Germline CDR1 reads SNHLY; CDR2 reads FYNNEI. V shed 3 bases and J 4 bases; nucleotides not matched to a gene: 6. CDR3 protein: CASSDGRDSYNEQFF. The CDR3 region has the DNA TGTGCCAGCAGTGATGGTAGGGACAGTTACAATGAGCAGTTCTTC. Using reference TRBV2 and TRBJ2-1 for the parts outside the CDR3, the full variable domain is EPEVTQTPSHQVTQMGQEVILRCVPISNHLYFYWYRQILGQKVEFLVSFYNNEISEKSEIFDDQFSVERPDGSNFTLKIRSTKLEDSAMYFCASSDGRDSYNEQFFGPGTRLTVL.

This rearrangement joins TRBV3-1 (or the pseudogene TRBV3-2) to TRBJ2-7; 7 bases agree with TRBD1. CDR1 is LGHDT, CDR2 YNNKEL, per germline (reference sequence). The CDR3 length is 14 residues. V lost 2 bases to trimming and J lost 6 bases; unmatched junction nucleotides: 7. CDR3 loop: CASSQPGRGSEQYF. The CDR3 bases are TGTGCCAGCAGCCAACCAGGCAGGGGGAGCGAGCAGTACTTC.

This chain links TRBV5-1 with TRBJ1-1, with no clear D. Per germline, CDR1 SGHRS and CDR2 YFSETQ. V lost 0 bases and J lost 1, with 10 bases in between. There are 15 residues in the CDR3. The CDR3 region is CASSLVTSGNTEAFF. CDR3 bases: TGCGCCAGCAGCTTGGTGACAAGTGGGAACACTGAAGCTTTCTTT.

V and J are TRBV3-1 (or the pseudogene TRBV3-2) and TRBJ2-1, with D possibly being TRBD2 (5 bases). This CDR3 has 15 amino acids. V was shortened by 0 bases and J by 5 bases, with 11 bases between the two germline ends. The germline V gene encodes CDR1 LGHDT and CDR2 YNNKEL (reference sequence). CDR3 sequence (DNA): TGTGCCAGCAGCCAAGAATTAGCGAGAGACAATGAGCAGTTCTTC. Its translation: CASSQELARDNEQFF.

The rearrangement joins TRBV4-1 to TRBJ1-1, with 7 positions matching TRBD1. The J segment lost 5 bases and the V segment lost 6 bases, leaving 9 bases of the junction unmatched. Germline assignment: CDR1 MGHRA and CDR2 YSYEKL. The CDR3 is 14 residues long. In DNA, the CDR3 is TGCGCCAGCAGGATCCCAGGGGGTGGGACTGAAGCTTTCTTT. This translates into CASRIPGGGTEAFF.

Here the CDR3 reads CASSESKRRLAQPQHF. Here the CDR3 DNA reads TGCGCCAGCAGTGAGTCGAAACGCAGGTTGGCGCAGCCCCAGCATTTT. The chain employs TRBV10-1 and TRBJ1-5; D uncertain. Deletions cut 0 bases from V and 7 bases from J, with 16 bases between. Germline values: CDR1 WNHNN, CDR2 SYGVQD (reference sequence). There are 16 residues in the CDR3.

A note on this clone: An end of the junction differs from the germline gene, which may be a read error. CDR3 sequence: CASSPTLQGPLF. The CDR3, as DNA: TGTGCCAGCAGCCCAACCCTACAGGGGCCCCTCTTC. The gene calls are TRBV7-9 and TRBJ1-2, with TRBD1 matching over 7 bases. The CDR3 contains 12 residues. From germline, CDR1 is SEHNR and CDR2 FQNEAQ (reference sequence).

This CDR3 is CASSLSRDRLYEQYF. The CDR3 DNA is TGTGCCAGCAGTCTTAGCCGGGACAGACTCTACGAGCAGTACTTC. This chain uses TRBV6-2 or TRBV6-3 with TRBJ2-7, with TRBD1 identical over 7 bases. The CDR3 sequence is 15 residues long. V lost 5 bases, J lost 3 bases, and 10 bases stayed unmatched. Germline-derived CDR1 and CDR2 are MNHEY and SVGEGT.

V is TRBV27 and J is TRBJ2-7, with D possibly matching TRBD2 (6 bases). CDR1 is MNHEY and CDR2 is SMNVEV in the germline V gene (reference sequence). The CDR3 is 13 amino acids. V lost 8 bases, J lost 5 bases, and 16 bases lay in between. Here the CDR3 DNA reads TGTGCCAGCGGCCAAAGGGGACTCGACGAGCAGTACTTC. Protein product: CASGQRGLDEQYF.

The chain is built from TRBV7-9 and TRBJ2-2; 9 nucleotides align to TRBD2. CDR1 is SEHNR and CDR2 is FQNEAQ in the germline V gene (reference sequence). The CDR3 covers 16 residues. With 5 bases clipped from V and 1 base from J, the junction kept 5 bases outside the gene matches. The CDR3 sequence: CASSPAAGGNTGELFF. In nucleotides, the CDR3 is TGTGCCAGCAGCCCGGCAGCGGGAGGGAACACCGGGGAGCTGTTTTTT.

The CDR3 region is CASSQDYGGFFTF. CDR3 DNA: TGTGCCAGCAGCCAAGATTATGGGGGGTTCTTCACCTTC. The genes are TRBV14 and TRBJ1-2, with D possibly being TRBD1 (5 bases). Trimming pared 0 bases from V and 13 bases from J, leaving 15 bases between. This CDR3 contains 13 residues. Germline V gives CDR1 SGHDN, CDR2 FVKESK.

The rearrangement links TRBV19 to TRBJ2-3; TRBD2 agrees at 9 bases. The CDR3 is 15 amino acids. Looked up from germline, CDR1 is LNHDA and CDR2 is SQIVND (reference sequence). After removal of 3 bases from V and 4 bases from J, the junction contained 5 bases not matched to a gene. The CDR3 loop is CASSILAGEADTQYF. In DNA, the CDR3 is TGTGCCAGTAGTATCTTAGCGGGGGAGGCAGATACGCAGTATTTT.

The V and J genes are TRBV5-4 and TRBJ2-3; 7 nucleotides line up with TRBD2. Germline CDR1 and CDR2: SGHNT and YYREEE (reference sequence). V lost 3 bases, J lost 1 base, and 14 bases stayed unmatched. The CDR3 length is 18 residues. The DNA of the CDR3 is TGTGCCAGCAGCTCGCTCCGGGGGGAGAGCCGTGGCACAGATACGCAGTATTTT. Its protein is CASSSLRGESRGTDTQYF.

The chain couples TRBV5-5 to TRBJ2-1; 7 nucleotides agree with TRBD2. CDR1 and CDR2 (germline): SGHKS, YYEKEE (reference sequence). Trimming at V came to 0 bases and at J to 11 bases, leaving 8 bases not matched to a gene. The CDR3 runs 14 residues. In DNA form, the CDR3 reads TGTGCCAGCAGCTTGGCCGGGGAGCGGGGTAAGCAGTTCTTC. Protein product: CASSLAGERGKQFF.

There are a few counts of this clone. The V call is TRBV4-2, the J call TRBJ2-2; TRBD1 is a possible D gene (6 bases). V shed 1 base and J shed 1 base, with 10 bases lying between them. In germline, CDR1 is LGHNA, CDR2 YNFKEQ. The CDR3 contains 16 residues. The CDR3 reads CASSQGIRGNTGELFF. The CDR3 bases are TGTGCCAGCAGCCAAGGAATCAGGGGGAACACCGGGGAGCTGTTTTTT.

CDR3 residues: CASSADRRGEQYF. CDR3 in DNA: TGTGCCAGCAGCGCGGATAGAAGGGGCGAGCAGTACTTC. V gene TRBV7-2 combines with J gene TRBJ2-7; a weak D match, TRBD1 (5 bases). This CDR3 contains 13 residues. V gave up 5 bases and J gave up 6 bases, with 14 bases separating them. Germline-derived CDR1 and CDR2 are SGHTA and FQGNSA.

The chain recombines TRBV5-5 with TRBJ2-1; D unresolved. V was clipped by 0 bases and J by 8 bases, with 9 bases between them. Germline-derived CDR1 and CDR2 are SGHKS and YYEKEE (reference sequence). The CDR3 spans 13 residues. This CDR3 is CASSLAVAHEQFF. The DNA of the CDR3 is TGTGCCAGCAGCTTGGCAGTAGCCCATGAGCAGTTCTTC. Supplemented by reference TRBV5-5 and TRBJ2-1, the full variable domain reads DAGVTQSPTHLIKTRGQQVTLRCSPISGHKSVSWYQQVLGQGPQFIFQYYEKEERGRGNFPDRFSARQFPNYSSELNVNALLLGDSALYLCASSLAVAHEQFFGPGTRLTVL.

This CDR3 reads CASTGGNTYEQYF. CDR3 nucleotides: TGTGCCAGCACCGGGGGAAATACCTACGAGCAGTACTTC. The chain has TRBV2 and TRBJ2-7; a weak D match, TRBD2 (6 bases). CDR1 and CDR2 (germline): SNHLY, FYNNEI. CDR3 length equals 13 residues. V lost 7 bases to trimming and J lost 2 bases, with 12 bases between them.

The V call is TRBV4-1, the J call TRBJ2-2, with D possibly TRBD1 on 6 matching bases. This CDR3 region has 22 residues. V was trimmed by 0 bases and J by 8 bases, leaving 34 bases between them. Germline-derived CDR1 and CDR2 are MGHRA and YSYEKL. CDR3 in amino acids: CASSQEPHDRVHRDQGTGELFF. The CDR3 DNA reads TGCGCCAGCAGCCAAGAACCGCACGATCGCGTCCACCGGGACCAGGGGACAGGGGAGCTGTTTTTT.